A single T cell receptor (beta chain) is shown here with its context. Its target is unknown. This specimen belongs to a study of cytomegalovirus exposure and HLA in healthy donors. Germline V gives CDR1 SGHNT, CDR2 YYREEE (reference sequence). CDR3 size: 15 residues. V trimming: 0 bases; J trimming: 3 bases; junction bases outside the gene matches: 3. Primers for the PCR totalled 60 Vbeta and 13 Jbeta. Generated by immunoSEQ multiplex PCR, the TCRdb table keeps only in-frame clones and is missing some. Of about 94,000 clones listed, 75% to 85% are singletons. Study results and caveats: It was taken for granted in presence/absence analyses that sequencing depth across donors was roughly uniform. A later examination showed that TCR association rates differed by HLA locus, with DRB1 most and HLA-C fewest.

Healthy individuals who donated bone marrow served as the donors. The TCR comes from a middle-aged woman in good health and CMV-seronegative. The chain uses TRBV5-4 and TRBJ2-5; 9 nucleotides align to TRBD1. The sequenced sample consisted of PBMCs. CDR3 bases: TGTGCCAGCAGCTTGGCCGGGACAGGGAAAGAGACCCAGTACTTC. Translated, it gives CASSLAGTGKETQYF.